This T cell receptor beta chain was profiled in a study of radiation and T cells in renal cell carcinoma. Turning to this clone: Its specificity is unknown.

Overall study results and limits: In blood, top tumor clones expanded by 2 weeks, shrinking by 4. Pretreatment tumor biopsies were lacking, so baseline clonotypes are unknown.

The time point was: blood 4 weeks post-SBRT, at nephrectomy. Treatment: 15 Gy SBRT to primary tumor, nephrectomy 4 weeks later. Nephrectomy followed 15 Gy stereotactic body radiation by 4 weeks. Assay used: immunoSEQ multiplex PCR; TCRdb lists only in-frame clones, some missing. The repertoire holds 80,000 or so clones, about 88% seen once, with around 6% in the top ten. The TCR originated in a woman in her 70s with renal cell carcinoma. Sequencing used blood, obtained from a patient whose treatment included radiotherapy and nephrectomy.

CDR3: CASSFSGQDYNSPLHF. CDR3 bases: TGTGCCAGCAGTTTCTCCGGACAGGACTATAATTCACCCCTCCACTTT. V and J are TRBV13 and TRBJ1-6; 7 bases fit TRBD1. Germline V gives CDR1 PRHDT, CDR2 FYEKMQ (reference sequence). The CDR3 sequence is 16 residues long. V lost 6 bases, J lost 3 bases, and 8 bases stayed unmatched.